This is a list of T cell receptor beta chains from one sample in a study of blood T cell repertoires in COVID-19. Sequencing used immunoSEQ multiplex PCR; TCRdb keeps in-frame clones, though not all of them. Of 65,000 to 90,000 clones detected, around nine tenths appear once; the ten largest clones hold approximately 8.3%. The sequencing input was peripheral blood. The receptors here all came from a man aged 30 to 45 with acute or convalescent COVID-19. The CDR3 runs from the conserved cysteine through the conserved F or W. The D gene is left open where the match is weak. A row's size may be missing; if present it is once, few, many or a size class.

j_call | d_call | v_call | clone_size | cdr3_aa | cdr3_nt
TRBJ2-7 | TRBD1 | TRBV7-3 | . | CASSLKVLYRGQGSYEQYF | TGTGCCAGCAGCTTAAAAGTATTATATCGTGGACAGGGGTCCTACGAGCAGTACTTC
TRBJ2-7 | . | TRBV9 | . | CASSGTDNYEQYF | TGTGCCAGCAGCGGGACAGACAACTACGAGCAGTACTTC
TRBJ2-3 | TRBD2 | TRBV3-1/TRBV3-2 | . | CASSHPRLAGGTGTQYF | TGTGCCAGCAGCCATCCCCGACTAGCGGGAGGAACGGGTACGCAGTATTTT
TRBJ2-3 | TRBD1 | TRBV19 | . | CASTPRGTGGSDTQYF | TGTGCCAGTACCCCCAGAGGGACAGGGGGCTCAGATACGCAGTATTTT
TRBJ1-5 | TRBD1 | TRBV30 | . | CAWSSGGIQPQHF | TGTGCCTGGAGTTCAGGGGGCATTCAGCCCCAGCATTTT
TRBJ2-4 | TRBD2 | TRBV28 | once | CASSFPGLAGGKEGKNIQYF | TGTGCCAGCAGTTTCCCCGGACTAGCGGGAGGGAAAGAGGGCAAAAACATTCAGTACTTC
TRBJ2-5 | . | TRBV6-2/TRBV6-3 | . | CASSYLQETQYF | TGTGCCAGCAGTTACCTGCAAGAGACCCAGTACTTC
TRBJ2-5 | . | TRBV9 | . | CASSVSGHQETQYF | TGTGCCAGCAGCGTAAGCGGACACCAAGAGACCCAGTACTTC
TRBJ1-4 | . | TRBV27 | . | CASSRTGFPNEKLFF | TGTGCCAGCAGCCGTACGGGGTTCCCTAATGAAAAACTGTTTTTT
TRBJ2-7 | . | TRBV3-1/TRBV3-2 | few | CASRQGREQYF | TGTGCCAGCAGACAGGGGAGGGAGCAGTACTTC
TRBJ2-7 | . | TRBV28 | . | CASRDLGWGGPYEQYF | TGTGCCAGCAGGGATTTGGGTTGGGGGGGGCCCTACGAGCAGTACTTC
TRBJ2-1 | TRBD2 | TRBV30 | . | CAWSSGRGYSGSKFF | TGTGCCTGGAGTTCAGGGAGGGGATATAGCGGGAGTAAGTTCTTC
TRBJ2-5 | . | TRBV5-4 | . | CASSPVLGLGLETQYF | TGTGCCAGCAGTCCAGTTCTAGGGTTGGGGCTGGAGACCCAGTACTTC
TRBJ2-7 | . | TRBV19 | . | CATKGLGSSYEQYF | TGTGCCACCAAGGGGTTGGGAAGCTCCTACGAGCAGTACTTC
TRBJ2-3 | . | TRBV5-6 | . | CASSLEGHFTDTQYF | TGTGCCAGCAGCTTGGAAGGACACTTTACAGATACGCAGTATTTT
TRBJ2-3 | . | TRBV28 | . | CASKEGGGTDTQYF | TGTGCCAGCAAGGAGGGCGGGGGCACAGATACGCAGTATTTT
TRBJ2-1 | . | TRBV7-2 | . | CASSLRQGLGNEQFF | TGTGCCAGCAGCTTAAGGCAGGGTCTAGGCAATGAGCAGTTCTTC
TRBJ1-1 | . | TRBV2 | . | CASSEDTGDRRDTEAFF | TGTGCCAGCAGTGAAGACACTGGAGACAGAAGGGACACTGAAGCTTTCTTT
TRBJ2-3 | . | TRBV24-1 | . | CATSEVGTDTQYF | TGTGCCACCTCAGAGGTGGGCACAGATACGCAGTATTTT
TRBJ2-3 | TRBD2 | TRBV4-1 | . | CASRRLAGDTQYF | TGCGCCAGCAGACGCCTAGCGGGAGATACGCAGTATTTT
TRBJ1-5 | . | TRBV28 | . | CASSLQLAGLQPQHF | TGTGCCAGCAGTTTACAGTTGGCAGGGCTTCAGCCCCAGCATTTT
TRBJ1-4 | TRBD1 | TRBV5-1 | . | CASSTGQHEKLFF | TGCGCCAGCAGCACGGGACAGCATGAAAAACTGTTTTTT
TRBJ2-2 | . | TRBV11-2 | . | CASSSTGHTTGELFF | TGTGCCAGCAGCTCCACGGGACATACCACCGGGGAGCTGTTTTTT
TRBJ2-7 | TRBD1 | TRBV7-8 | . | CASSWGQGAYEQYF | TGTGCCAGCAGCTGGGGACAGGGGGCCTACGAGCAGTACTTC
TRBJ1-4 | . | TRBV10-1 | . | CASSRQVQNEKLFF | TGCGCCAGCAGTCGACAGGTACAGAATGAAAAACTGTTTTTT
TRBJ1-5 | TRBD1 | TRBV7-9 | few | CASADRGNQPQHF | TGTGCCAGCGCCGACAGGGGTAATCAGCCCCAGCATTTT
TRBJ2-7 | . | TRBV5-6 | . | CASSFQVPHEQYF | TGTGCCAGCAGCTTCCAGGTTCCCCACGAGCAGTACTTC
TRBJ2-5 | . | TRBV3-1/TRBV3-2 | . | CASSQGLQETQYF | TGTGCCAGCAGCCAAGGGCTTCAAGAGACCCAGTACTTC
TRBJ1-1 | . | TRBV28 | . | CASSSQGSEAFF | TGTGCCAGCAGTTCTCAGGGCTCTGAAGCTTTCTTT
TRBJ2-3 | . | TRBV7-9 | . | CASSLAHQGGITDTQYF | TGTGCCAGCAGCTTAGCCCATCAGGGGGGTATCACAGATACGCAGTATTTT
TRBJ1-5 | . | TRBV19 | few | CASSIGGNNFNQPQHF | TGTGCCAGTAGTATAGGAGGTAATAATTTCAATCAGCCCCAGCATTTT
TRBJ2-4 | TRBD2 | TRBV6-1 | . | CASSPRAGEPNIQYF | TGTGCCAGCAGTCCGCGGGCGGGAGAGCCAAACATTCAGTACTTC
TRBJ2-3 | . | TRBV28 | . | CASSPAGGIWTDTQYF | TGTGCCAGCAGTCCCGCTGGGGGGATCTGGACAGATACGCAGTATTTT
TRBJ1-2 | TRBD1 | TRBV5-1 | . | CASSFQAGTDYGYTF | TGCGCCAGCAGCTTCCAAGCCGGGACAGACTATGGCTACACCTTC
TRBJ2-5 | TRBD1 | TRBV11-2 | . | CASSLALGQQETQYF | TGTGCCAGCAGCTTAGCCCTGGGACAGCAAGAGACCCAGTACTTC